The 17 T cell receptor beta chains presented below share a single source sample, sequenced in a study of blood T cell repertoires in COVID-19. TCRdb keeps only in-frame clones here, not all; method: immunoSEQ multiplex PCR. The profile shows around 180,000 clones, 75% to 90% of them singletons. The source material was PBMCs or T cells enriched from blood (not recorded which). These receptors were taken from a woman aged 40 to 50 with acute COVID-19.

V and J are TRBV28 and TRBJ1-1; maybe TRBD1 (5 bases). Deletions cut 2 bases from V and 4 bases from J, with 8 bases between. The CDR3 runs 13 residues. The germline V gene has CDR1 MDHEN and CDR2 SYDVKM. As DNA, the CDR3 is TGTGCCAGCAGTTTACTGGGGGGCACTGAAGCTTTCTTT. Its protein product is CASSLLGGTEAFF.

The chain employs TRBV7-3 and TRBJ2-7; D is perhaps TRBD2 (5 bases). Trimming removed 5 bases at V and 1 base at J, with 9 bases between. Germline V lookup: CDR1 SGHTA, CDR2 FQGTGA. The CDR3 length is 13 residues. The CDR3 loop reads CASSPGVSYEQYF. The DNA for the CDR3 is TGTGCCAGCAGCCCCGGGGTTTCCTACGAGCAGTACTTC. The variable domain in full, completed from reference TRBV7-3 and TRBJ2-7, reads GAGVSQTPSNKVTEKGKYVELRCDPISGHTALYWYRQSLGQGPEFLIYFQGTGAADDSGLPNDRFFAVRPEGSVSTLKIQRTERGDSAVYLCASSPGVSYEQYFGPGTRLTVT.

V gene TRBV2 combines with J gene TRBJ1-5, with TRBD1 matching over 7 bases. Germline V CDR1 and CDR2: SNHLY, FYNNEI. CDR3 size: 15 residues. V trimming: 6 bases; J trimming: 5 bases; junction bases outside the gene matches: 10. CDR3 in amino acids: CASSKTGLRDQPQHF. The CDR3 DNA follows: TGTGCCAGCAGCAAGACAGGGTTGAGAGATCAGCCCCAGCATTTT.

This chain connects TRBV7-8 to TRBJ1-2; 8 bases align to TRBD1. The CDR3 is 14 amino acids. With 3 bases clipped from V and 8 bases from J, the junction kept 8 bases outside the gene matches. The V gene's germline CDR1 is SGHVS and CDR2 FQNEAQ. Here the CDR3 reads CASSLGQASPGYTF. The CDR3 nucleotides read TGTGCCAGCAGCTTGGGACAGGCCTCACCCGGCTACACCTTC.

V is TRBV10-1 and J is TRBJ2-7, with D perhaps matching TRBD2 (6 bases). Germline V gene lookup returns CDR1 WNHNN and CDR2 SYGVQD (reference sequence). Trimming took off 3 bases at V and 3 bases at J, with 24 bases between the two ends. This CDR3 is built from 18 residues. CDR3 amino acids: CASSDRGTPAVSVYEQYF. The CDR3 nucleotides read TGCGCCAGCAGTGATCGCGGGACTCCGGCCGTTTCGGTCTACGAGCAGTACTTC.

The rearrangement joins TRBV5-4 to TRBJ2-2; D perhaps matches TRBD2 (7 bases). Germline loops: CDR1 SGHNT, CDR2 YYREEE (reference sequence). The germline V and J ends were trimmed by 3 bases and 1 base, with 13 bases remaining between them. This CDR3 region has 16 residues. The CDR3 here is CASSWGGGMNTGELFF. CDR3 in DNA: TGTGCCAGCAGCTGGGGGGGCGGGATGAACACCGGGGAGCTGTTTTTT.

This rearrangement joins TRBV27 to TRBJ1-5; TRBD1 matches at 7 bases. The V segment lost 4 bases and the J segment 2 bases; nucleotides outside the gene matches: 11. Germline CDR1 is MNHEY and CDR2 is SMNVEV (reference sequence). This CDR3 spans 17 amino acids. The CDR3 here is CASSSYLGTEGNQPQHF. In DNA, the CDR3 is TGTGCCAGCAGTTCCTACCTCGGGACAGAGGGCAATCAGCCCCAGCATTTT.

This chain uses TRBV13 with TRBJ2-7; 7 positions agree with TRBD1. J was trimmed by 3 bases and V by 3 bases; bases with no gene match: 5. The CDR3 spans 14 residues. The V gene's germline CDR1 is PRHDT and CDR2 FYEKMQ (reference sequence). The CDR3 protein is CASSFWDRSYEQYF. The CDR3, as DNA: TGTGCCAGCAGCTTTTGGGACAGAAGCTACGAGCAGTACTTC. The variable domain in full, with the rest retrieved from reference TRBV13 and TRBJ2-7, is AAGVIQSPRHLIKEKRETATLKCYPIPRHDTVYWYQQGPGQDPQFLISFYEKMQSDKGSIPDRFSAQQFSDYHSELNMSSLELGDSALYFCASSFWDRSYEQYFGPGTRLTVT.

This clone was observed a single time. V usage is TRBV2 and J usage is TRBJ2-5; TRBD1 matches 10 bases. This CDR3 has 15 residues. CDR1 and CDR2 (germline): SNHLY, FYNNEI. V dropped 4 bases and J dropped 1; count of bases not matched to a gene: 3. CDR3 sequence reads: CASSGDRGLQETQYF. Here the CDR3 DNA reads TGTGCCAGCAGTGGTGACAGGGGGCTCCAAGAGACCCAGTACTTC. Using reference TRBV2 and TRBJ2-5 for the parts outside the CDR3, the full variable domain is EPEVTQTPSHQVTQMGQEVILRCVPISNHLYFYWYRQILGQKVEFLVSFYNNEISEKSEIFDDQFSVERPDGSNFTLKIRSTKLEDSAMYFCASSGDRGLQETQYFGPGTRLLVL.

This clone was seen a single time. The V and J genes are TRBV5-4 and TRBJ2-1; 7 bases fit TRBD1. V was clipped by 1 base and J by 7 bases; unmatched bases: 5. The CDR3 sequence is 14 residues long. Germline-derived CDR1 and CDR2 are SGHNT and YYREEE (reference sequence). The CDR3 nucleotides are TGTGCCAGCAGCTTGCAGGGGGAGAAAAATGAGCAGTTCTTC. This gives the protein CASSLQGEKNEQFF.

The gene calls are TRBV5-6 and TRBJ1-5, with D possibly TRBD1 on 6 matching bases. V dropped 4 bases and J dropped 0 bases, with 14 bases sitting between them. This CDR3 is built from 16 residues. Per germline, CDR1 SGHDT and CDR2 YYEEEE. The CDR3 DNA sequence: TGTGCCAGCAGCACAGGGACAACCACTAGCAATCAGCCCCAGCATTTT. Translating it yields CASSTGTTTSNQPQHF.

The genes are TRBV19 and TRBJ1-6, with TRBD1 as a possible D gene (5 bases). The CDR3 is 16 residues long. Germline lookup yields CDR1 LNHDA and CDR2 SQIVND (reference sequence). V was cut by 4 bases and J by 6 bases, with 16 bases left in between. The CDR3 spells CASSTRQRLRNSPLHF. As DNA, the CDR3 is TGTGCCAGTAGTACCCGACAGCGCCTTCGTAATTCACCCCTCCACTTT.

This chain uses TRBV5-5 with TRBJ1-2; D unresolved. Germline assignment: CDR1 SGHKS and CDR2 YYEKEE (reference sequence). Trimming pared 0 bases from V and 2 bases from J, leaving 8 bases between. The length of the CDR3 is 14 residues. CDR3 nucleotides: TGTGCCAGCAGCTTGGGAACCAGGAACTATGGCTACACCTTC. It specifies CASSLGTRNYGYTF. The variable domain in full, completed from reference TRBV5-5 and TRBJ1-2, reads DAGVTQSPTHLIKTRGQQVTLRCSPISGHKSVSWYQQVLGQGPQFIFQYYEKEERGRGNFPDRFSARQFPNYSSELNVNALLLGDSALYLCASSLGTRNYGYTFGSGTRLTVV.

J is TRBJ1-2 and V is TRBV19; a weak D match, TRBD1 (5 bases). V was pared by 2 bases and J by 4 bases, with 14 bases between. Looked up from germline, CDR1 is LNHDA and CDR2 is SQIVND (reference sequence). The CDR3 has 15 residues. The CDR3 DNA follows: TGTGCCAGTAGTATAACTCGTACAGGACCCTATGGCTACACCTTC. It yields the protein CASSITRTGPYGYTF. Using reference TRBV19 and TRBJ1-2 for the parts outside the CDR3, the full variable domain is DGGITQSPKYLFRKEGQNVTLSCEQNLNHDAMYWYRQDPGQGLRLIYYSQIVNDFQKGDIAEGYSVSREKKESFPLTVTSAQKNPTAFYLCASSITRTGPYGYTFGSGTRLTVV.

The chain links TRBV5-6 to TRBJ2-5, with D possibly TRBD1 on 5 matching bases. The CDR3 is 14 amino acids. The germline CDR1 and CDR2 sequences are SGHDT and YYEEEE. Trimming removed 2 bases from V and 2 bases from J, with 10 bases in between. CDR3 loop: CASSFQGIQETQYF. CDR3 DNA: TGTGCCAGCAGCTTCCAGGGAATTCAAGAGACCCAGTACTTC.

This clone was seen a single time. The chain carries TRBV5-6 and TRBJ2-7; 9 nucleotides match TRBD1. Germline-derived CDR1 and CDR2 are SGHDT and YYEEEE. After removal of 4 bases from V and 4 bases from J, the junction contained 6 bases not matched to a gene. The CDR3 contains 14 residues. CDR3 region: CASSQTGGGYEQYF. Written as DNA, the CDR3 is TGTGCCAGCAGCCAAACAGGGGGCGGGTACGAGCAGTACTTC.

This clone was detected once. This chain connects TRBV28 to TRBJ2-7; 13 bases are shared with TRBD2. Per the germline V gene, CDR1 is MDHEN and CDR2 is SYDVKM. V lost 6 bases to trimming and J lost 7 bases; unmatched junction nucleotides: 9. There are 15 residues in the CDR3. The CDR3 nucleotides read TGTGCCAGCAGAGGGACTAGCGGGAACAGTGGGGAGCAGTACTTC. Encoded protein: CASRGTSGNSGEQYF. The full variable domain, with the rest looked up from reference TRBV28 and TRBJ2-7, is DVKVTQSSRYLVKRTGEKVFLECVQDMDHENMFWYRQDPGLGLRLIYFSYDVKMKEKGDIPEGYSVSREKKERFSLILESASTNQTSMYLCASRGTSGNSGEQYFGPGTRLTVT.